Sequencing of this T cell receptor beta chain was carried out in a study of T cells after yellow fever vaccination. In the study overall: When fractions had low cell numbers, they were prepared with SMART-Seq v4 Ultra Low Input. Notes on the study in general: At 95% to 96% for CD4 and 88% for CD8, most primary-vaccination clones showed up again after the booster. On re-exposure, the response was weaker but peaked faster, at day 5 versus 15.

Universal primer sites and UMIs were introduced during 5'RACE template-switching synthesis of TCR cDNA. TCRdb itself ran the 5' RACE reads through MiXCR, one entry per CDR3 protein. The table has roughly 330,000 distinct CDR3 sequences, about 6.6% seen once. Comment on this clonotype: The antigen remains unidentified.

Germline lookup yields CDR1 DFQATT and CDR2 SNEGSKA (reference sequence). This CDR3 region has 15 residues. V was shortened by 1 base and J by 3 bases, with 14 bases between the two germline ends. The clonotype was recovered from a man between 18 and 29 years old who received the YFV17D yellow fever vaccine. The starting material was PBMCs, obtained roughly 45 days after the first yellow fever vaccination. The rearrangement joins TRBV20-1 to TRBJ2-3; weak D call: TRBD2 (5 bases). The CDR3 nucleotides are TGCAGTGCTAGAGGGGAGCTGGATGCTACAGATACGCAGTATTTT. Translated, it gives CSARGELDATDTQYF.